The T cell receptor (beta chain) described here comes from a study of T cell repertoires in cytomegalovirus infection. Trimming removed 4 bases at V and 1 base at J, with 14 bases between. The CDR3 runs to 16 residues. The V gene's germline CDR1 is LNHDA and CDR2 SQIVND (reference sequence). Comments on this clonotype: Its antigen remains unknown.

MiXCR, applied by TCRdb to the reads, yields one record per CDR3 protein. The table shows hundreds of thousands of distinct CDR3 sequences, with approximately 33% occurring only once. The receptor was isolated from a human donor in good health (CMV status not recorded). Some clones in this sample may be carry-over from other donors' samples. The chain couples TRBV19 to TRBJ2-4; possibly TRBD1 or TRBD2 for D (5 bases each). This material consisted of cultured PBMCs, taken from culture after CMV antigen stimulation. CDR3 coding DNA: TGTGCCAGTAGTACCGGGGCAGGTGGGGCCAAAAACATTCAGTACTTC. Residues: CASSTGAGGAKNIQYF.